The 16 T cell receptor beta chains given below trace back to one sample, sequenced in a study of OX40 agonist ivuxolimab in advanced cancers. The table came from immunoSEQ multiplex PCR; TCRdb's copy has only in-frame clones and leaves some out. The table lists tens of thousands of clones, around 77% of them singletons. Source: CD4+ or CD8+ T cells sorted from blood, taken in a trial of the OX40 agonist ivuxolimab. The receptors originated from an adult with an advanced solid tumor such as melanoma, head and neck, liver or kidney cancer.

The chain combines TRBV6-6 with TRBJ2-7; TRBD2 matches at 7 bases. The ends lost 8 bases at V and 7 bases at J; junction bases unmatched: 8. The CDR3 is 12 amino acids. CDR1 and CDR2 from the germline V gene are MNHNY and SVGAGI (reference sequence). The CDR3 sequence is CASSREDGEQYF. In DNA, the CDR3 is TGTGCCAGCTCCCGGGAGGACGGAGAGCAGTACTTC.

This clone was seen just once. The genes are TRBV2 and TRBJ2-1, with TRBD2 matching over 7 bases. The CDR3 loop spans 17 amino acids. Germline V gene data show CDR1 as SNHLY and CDR2 as FYNNEI. V was pared by 3 bases and J by 2 bases, with 10 bases of the junction left unmatched. The CDR3 coding sequence is TGTGCCAGCAGTGATCCTATAAGCGGGACCACCTACAATGAGCAGTTCTTC. Translation: CASSDPISGTTYNEQFF.

This clone came up a few times. This rearrangement joins TRBV9 to TRBJ2-7; no reliable D call. This CDR3 comprises 14 residues. Germline V gene data show CDR1 as SGDLS and CDR2 as YYNGEE. Trimming removed 0 bases from V and 2 bases from J, with 9 bases in between. The CDR3 is CASSVGYSPYEQYF. As DNA, the CDR3 is TGTGCCAGCAGCGTAGGATACAGTCCCTACGAGCAGTACTTC. Filled out from reference TRBV9 and TRBJ2-7, the complete variable domain reads DSGVTQTPKHLITATGQRVTLRCSPRSGDLSVYWYQQSLDQGLQFLIQYYNGEERAKGNILERFSAQQFPDLHSELNLSSLELGDSALYFCASSVGYSPYEQYFGPGTRLTVT.

The J gene is TRBJ2-7, the V gene TRBV5-5; 7 positions match TRBD1. Germline assignment: CDR1 SGHKS and CDR2 YYEKEE (reference sequence). CDR3 size: 14 residues. The V gene end was trimmed by 0 bases and the J gene end by 2 bases; junction bases not matched to a gene: 2. CDR3 in DNA: TGTGCCAGCAGCTTGGGGGACAGACCCTACGAGCAGTACTTC. The encoded protein is CASSLGDRPYEQYF.

The chain is built from TRBV30 and TRBJ2-7; maybe TRBD1 (7 bases). This CDR3 has 11 amino acids. V lost 6 bases, J lost 6 bases, and 12 bases lay in between. Germline CDR1 GTSNPN, CDR2 SVGIG (reference sequence). The CDR3 is CACTQGGEQYF. The CDR3 nucleotides read TGTGCCTGTACTCAGGGGGGCGAGCAGTACTTC.

The genes are TRBV6-1 and TRBJ2-1; 8 nucleotides agree with TRBD2. The V gene's germline CDR1 is MNHNS and CDR2 SASEGT. This CDR3 contains 15 residues. With V trimmed by 6 bases and J by 6 bases, 10 bases remained unmatched. The CDR3 region is CASRTERELRNEQFF. CDR3 DNA: TGTGCCAGCAGGACGGAGCGGGAGCTGCGCAATGAGCAGTTCTTC.

Notes on this clone: The CDR3 does not close with the conserved phenylalanine or tryptophan, likely indicating a read error. The J gene is TRBJ2-7, the V gene TRBV7-9; no clear D. The CDR3 is made up of 12 amino acids. Trimming took 5 bases from V and 6 from J, leaving 11 bases between them. CDR1 and CDR2 from the germline V gene are SEHNR and FQNEAQ (reference sequence). CDR3 bases: TGTGCCAGCAGCCCCCTCCGGACCGAGCAGTACCTC. The encoded protein is CASSPLRTEQYL.

The CDR3 DNA reads TGTGCCTGGGACTCGGGACAGGGTCTCGAGCAGTACTTC. It is translated as CAWDSGQGLEQYF. The gene calls are TRBV30 and TRBJ2-7, with TRBD1 matching 9 bases. This CDR3 has 13 amino acids. Losses at the gene ends were 5 bases for V and 6 bases for J; bases not matched to a gene: 8. In germline, CDR1 is GTSNPN, CDR2 SVGIG (reference sequence).

Regarding this clone: The junction departs from germline at one end; a sequencing error may be responsible. The chain uses TRBV7-9 and TRBJ1-4; D perhaps matches TRBD1 (6 bases). The germline V gene has CDR1 SEHNR and CDR2 FQNEAQ (reference sequence). The CDR3 totals 17 residues. DNA for the CDR3: TGCGCCAGCAGCCAAGACAGGATAACGAGGGGCAATGAAAAACTGTTTTTT. The encoded protein is CASSQDRITRGNEKLFF.

The genes are TRBV6-5 and TRBJ2-7; TRBD1 might be the D (5 bases). V lost 2 bases and J 2 bases, leaving 10 bases between the germline ends. The germline V gene has CDR1 MNHEY and CDR2 SVGAGI. The CDR3 loop spans 14 amino acids. The CDR3 here is CASSYPQDTYEQYF. The CDR3 DNA is TGTGCCAGCAGTTACCCACAGGATACCTACGAGCAGTACTTC.

The chain employs TRBV6-5 and TRBJ2-7; D gene unclear. Trimming shortened V by 5 bases and J by 3 bases, and 14 bases separated the two germline ends. Germline loops: CDR1 MNHEY, CDR2 SVGAGI. CDR3 length: 14 amino acids. The CDR3: CASSPGRTYYEQYF. Written as DNA, the CDR3 is TGTGCCAGCAGTCCCGGACGGACCTACTACGAGCAGTACTTC.

The gene calls are TRBV28 and TRBJ2-7; TRBD1 agrees at 12 bases. Germline-derived CDR1 and CDR2 are MDHEN and SYDVKM. The CDR3 totals 16 residues. Trimming at V came to 3 bases and at J to 4 bases, leaving 7 bases not matched to a gene. The CDR3 region has the DNA TGTGCCAGCAGTTTGTTATTGGGACAGGGGGCTTACGAGCAGTACTTC. It specifies CASSLLLGQGAYEQYF.

This clone was found a few times. This chain uses TRBV4-3 with TRBJ2-1; D may be TRBD1 or TRBD2 (6 bases each). Between the trimmed V and J ends, which lost 0 bases and 9 bases, there was a span of 18 bases. Germline CDR1 reads LGHNA; CDR2 reads YSLEER. There are 16 residues in the CDR3. CDR3 amino acids: CASSQDFREGGSEQFF. CDR3 nucleotide sequence: TGCGCCAGCAGCCAAGATTTTAGAGAGGGGGGTAGTGAGCAGTTCTTC.

The chain links TRBV7-9 to TRBJ1-2; D is ambiguous. The CDR3 contains 15 residues. The germline CDR1 and CDR2 sequences are SEHNR and FQNEAQ (reference sequence). Trimming stripped 5 bases from V and 5 bases from J, with 18 bases between. The CDR3 nucleotides are TGTGCCAGCAGCCTCGTGGGGAGGTTCGATTATGGCTACACCTTC. Translation: CASSLVGRFDYGYTF.

The V call is TRBV15, the J call TRBJ2-2; 10 bases agree with TRBD2. Per the germline V gene, CDR1 is LNHNV and CDR2 is YYDKDF (reference sequence). The trim removed 0 bases at V and 7 bases at J, leaving 8 bases unmatched. This CDR3 region has 17 residues. DNA for the CDR3: TGTGCCACCAGCAGAGATCAGTGGAGCGGGAGGGACGGGGAGCTGTTTTTT. Protein: CATSRDQWSGRDGELFF.

V usage is TRBV7-6 and J usage is TRBJ1-3, with D possibly being TRBD1 (5 bases). This CDR3 is built from 16 residues. V was pared by 2 bases and J by 2 bases, with 13 bases between. CDR1 SGHVS and CDR2 FNYEAQ come from the germline V gene. The CDR3 loop is CASSLPPGGAGNTIYF. DNA of the CDR3: TGTGCCAGCAGCTTACCCCCGGGGGGAGCTGGAAACACCATATATTTT. The full variable domain, rest sourced from reference TRBV7-6 and TRBJ1-3, is GAGVSQSPRYKVTKRGQDVALRCDPISGHVSLYWYRQALGQGPEFLTYFNYEAQQDKSGLPNDRFSAERPEGSISTLTIQRTEQRDSAMYRCASSLPPGGAGNTIYFGEGSWLTVV.